Presented here are 12 T cell receptor beta chains from one specimen sequenced in a study of cytotoxic CD8 clonotypes in ibrutinib-treated CLL. Some clones are missing from TCRdb's copy, which holds only in-frame ones; the method was immunoSEQ multiplex PCR. The sample consists of 250,000 or so clones, 70% of them appearing once. The sample here was PBMCs, taken after 24 months of ibrutinib treatment. These receptors came from a human donor with chronic lymphocytic leukemia.

The chain has TRBV19 and TRBJ2-7, with 7 bases matching TRBD1. In germline, CDR1 is LNHDA, CDR2 SQIVND (reference sequence). With V trimmed by 0 bases and J by 3 bases, 5 bases remained unmatched. The CDR3 is made up of 15 amino acids. CDR3 in DNA: TGTGCCAGTAGTATAGAAAAAGGACAGGTCTACGAGCAGTACTTC. It translates to CASSIEKGQVYEQYF.

The V and J genes are TRBV10-3 and TRBJ1-1; possibly TRBD1 for D (5 bases). Trimming shortened V by 6 bases and J by 1 base, and 9 bases separated the two germline ends. The CDR3 runs to 13 residues. Germline V lookup: CDR1 ENHRY, CDR2 SYGVKD. This CDR3 is CAIRRDRNTEAFF. Here the CDR3 DNA reads TGTGCCATCAGAAGAGACAGGAACACTGAAGCTTTCTTT.

This chain uses TRBV11-2 with TRBJ2-7, with a tentative D call TRBD1 (5 bases). This CDR3 is 13 amino acids long. Trimming removed 4 bases from V and 2 bases from J, with 9 bases in between. Germline values: CDR1 SGHAT, CDR2 FQNNGV. CDR3 region: CASSWAGTYEQYF. The CDR3 region has the DNA TGTGCCAGCAGCTGGGCAGGGACCTACGAGCAGTACTTC.

The genes are TRBV19 and TRBJ1-5; 8 bases map to TRBD1. The CDR3 sequence is 17 residues long. Losses at the gene ends were 3 bases for V and 2 bases for J; bases not matched to a gene: 9. CDR1 and CDR2 (germline): LNHDA, SQIVND (reference sequence). DNA of the CDR3: TGTGCCAGTAGTATTCCCCCCCAGGGGGCTGGCAATCAGCCCCAGCATTTT. Residues: CASSIPPQGAGNQPQHF.

The chain is built from TRBV5-1 and TRBJ1-6; D possibly corresponds to TRBD1 (6 bases). The V gene lost 6 bases and the J gene lost 7 bases, with 17 bases spanning the gap. Germline CDR1 SGHRS, CDR2 YFSETQ. The CDR3 length is 15 residues. CDR3 sequence reads: CASTQGRGRNSPLHF. In nucleotides, the CDR3 is TGCGCCAGCACCCAGGGCAGGGGACGGAATTCACCCCTCCACTTT.

V and J are TRBV6-5 and TRBJ2-1; 10 nucleotides line up with TRBD2. Trimming took 3 bases from V and 4 from J; bases not matched to a gene: 3. Germline assignment: CDR1 MNHEY and CDR2 SVGAGI. The CDR3 consists of 15 residues. Written as DNA, the CDR3 is TGTGCCAGCAGTTATCGACTAGCGGGTTACAATGAGCAGTTCTTC. Its translation: CASSYRLAGYNEQFF.

This clone came up once. The germline gene is not matched at one end of the junction; a read error may be the cause. The CDR3 DNA sequence: TGCGCCAGCAGCCAAGACACCTCTGGAAACACCATATATTTT. It codes for CASSQDTSGNTIYF. This chain links TRBV7-9 with TRBJ1-3; D gene unclear. The V gene's germline CDR1 is SEHNR and CDR2 FQNEAQ (reference sequence). This CDR3 spans 14 amino acids.

This clone appeared a few times. V is TRBV6-6 and J is TRBJ2-2; D ambiguous. The CDR3 is made up of 13 amino acids. CDR1 is MNHNY and CDR2 is SVGAGI in the germline V gene (reference sequence). DNA of the CDR3: TGTGCAGTTCGGGCAGCGAACACCGGGGAGCTGTTTTTT. Amino acids: CAVRAANTGELFF.

The chain couples TRBV5-4 to TRBJ2-3; 9 bases are shared with TRBD1. The CDR3 spans 17 residues. Per the germline V gene, CDR1 is SGHNT and CDR2 is YYREEE (reference sequence). Trimming cost V 0 bases and J 4 bases; bases outside gene matches: 9. CDR3 sequence: CASSLGGQGGMSDTQYF. For the CDR3, the DNA is TGTGCCAGCAGCTTGGGGGGACAGGGTGGGATGTCAGATACGCAGTATTTT.

With respect to this clone: An end of the junction differs from the germline gene, which may be a read error. The chain joins TRBV7-7 to TRBJ2-7, with a tentative D call TRBD2 (6 bases). The germline V gene encodes CDR1 SSHAT and CDR2 FNYEAQ (reference sequence). This CDR3 has 13 residues. The chain's CDR3 is CASSPGLSYEQYF. The CDR3 DNA reads as TGTGCTAGCAGCCCGGGACTGAGCTACGAGCAGTACTTC.

This clone was observed a few times. The chain is built from TRBV19 and TRBJ1-5; D is undetermined. Germline CDR1 is LNHDA and CDR2 is SQIVND (reference sequence). The CDR3 consists of 17 residues. V was clipped by 3 bases and J by 11 bases, with 26 bases between them. The CDR3 sequence is CASSMYLREVTVGAQHF. The CDR3 DNA follows: TGTGCCAGTAGTATGTATCTTAGGGAGGTTACGGTCGGGGCCCAGCATTTT.

The V and J genes are TRBV2 and TRBJ1-2; D uncertain. V lost 6 bases to trimming and J lost 8 bases, with 16 bases between them. The germline gives CDR1 SNHLY, CDR2 FYNNEI. This CDR3 comprises 13 residues. The CDR3 sequence is CASSANWVDGYTF. The DNA of the CDR3 is TGTGCCAGCAGCGCAAATTGGGTTGACGGCTACACCTTC.